This entry lists 4 T cell receptor beta chains sequenced from one sample in a study of breast tumors, draining lymph nodes, adjacent tissues. The lymph nodes were axillary draining lymph nodes from breast cancer patients. MiXCR was run by TCRdb on the multiplex PCR reads, yielding one entry per CDR3 protein. Seen here are around 230,000 distinct CDR3 sequences, about 30% observed once, and the top ten hold approximately 1.4%. Specimen: axillary lymph node tissue. All receptors come from a female donor with breast cancer. Some clones in this sample may be carry-over from other donors' samples.

This clonotype came up many times. The chain employs TRBV19 and TRBJ1-4; 7 nucleotides match TRBD1. Looked up from germline, CDR1 is LNHDA and CDR2 is SQIVND (reference sequence). The CDR3 runs 14 residues. V lost 6 bases, J lost 7 bases, and 8 bases stayed unmatched. The CDR3 region has the DNA TGTGCCAGTAGACCCGGGACAGACCCTGAAAAACTGTTTTTT. It specifies CASRPGTDPEKLFF.

The chain is built from TRBV20-1 and TRBJ1-1; TRBD1 might be the D (5 bases). Trimming pared 2 bases from V and 0 bases from J, leaving 22 bases between. Germline CDR1 DFQATT, CDR2 SNEGSKA (reference sequence). The CDR3 sequence is 18 residues long. The CDR3 reads CSARRGPGIRAMNTEAFF. CDR3 DNA sequence: TGCAGTGCTAGAAGGGGACCCGGGATACGGGCAATGAACACTGAAGCTTTCTTT.

Only a few counts were recorded for this clonotype. A much larger clone is a single base away; this may be a read error. The rearrangement uses TRBV5-1 and TRBJ2-1; 10 bases line up with TRBD2. The CDR3 consists of 13 residues. Per the germline V gene, CDR1 is SGHRS and CDR2 is YFSETQ. This CDR3 reads CASRTSGNNDQFF. In DNA form, the CDR3 reads TGCGCCAGCCGGACTAGCGGCAACAATGACCAGTTCTTC.

This clonotype came up many times. The chain combines TRBV7-9 with TRBJ2-7; 9 nucleotides align to TRBD2. The CDR3 has 13 amino acids. V lost 10 bases to trimming and J lost 5 bases; unmatched junction nucleotides: 9. The germline CDR1 and CDR2 sequences are SEHNR and FQNEAQ (reference sequence). The CDR3 loop is CATQGLAFHEQYF. The CDR3 region has the DNA TGTGCCACCCAGGGACTAGCTTTCCACGAGCAGTACTTC.